Following are 26 T cell receptor beta chains from one sample sequenced in a study of vaccination effects on CD4 cells after COVID-19. With the ViraFEST assay, the study expanded antigen-specific CD4+ T cells using viral peptide pools, then sequenced them. Subsequent to less than eleven days of culture, CD4+ T cells were isolated. Participants completed two doses of the BNT162b2 or mRNA-1273 vaccine. Their cognate antigens are unknown. TCRdb's copy holds only in-frame clones and misses some; the assay was immunoSEQ multiplex PCR. In the table there are roughly 25,000 clones, around 70% of which are singletons. Sample: CD4+ T cells from PBMCs cultured with SARS-CoV-2 spike peptides, taken after COVID-19 vaccination. These receptors were taken from a human donor who received a COVID-19 vaccine.

This clone has only a few counts. The chain couples TRBV6-4 to TRBJ2-6; D could derive from TRBD1 or TRBD2 (6 bases each). The CDR3 consists of 16 residues. Germline lookup yields CDR1 MRHNA and CDR2 SNTAGT. V was shortened by 3 bases and J by 0 bases, with 9 bases between the two germline ends. In nucleotides, the CDR3 is TGTGCCAGCAGTGAACAGGGAGGCTCTGGGGCCAACGTCCTGACTTTC. This sequence encodes CASSEQGGSGANVLTF.

This chain uses TRBV19 with TRBJ2-3; TRBD2 matches 11 bases. V lost 0 bases to trimming and J lost 2 bases; unmatched junction nucleotides: 4. This CDR3 contains 17 residues. Per the germline V gene, CDR1 is LNHDA and CDR2 is SQIVND (reference sequence). This CDR3 reads CASSIDPSGGLTDTQYF. The CDR3 coding sequence is TGTGCCAGTAGTATAGATCCTAGCGGGGGGCTCACAGATACGCAGTATTTT. Full variable domain (missing parts from reference TRBV19 and TRBJ2-3): DGGITQSPKYLFRKEGQNVTLSCEQNLNHDAMYWYRQDPGQGLRLIYYSQIVNDFQKGDIAEGYSVSREKKESFPLTVTSAQKNPTAFYLCASSIDPSGGLTDTQYFGPGTRLTVL.

V is TRBV7-8 and J is TRBJ2-5; 9 bases align to TRBD2. CDR3 length equals 16 residues. Per the germline V gene, CDR1 is SGHVS and CDR2 is FQNEAQ. J lost 4 bases, V lost 5 bases, and 11 bases had no gene match. In nucleotides, the CDR3 is TGTGCCAGCAGCAATATGGGGCGGGGGGGCGGAGAGACCCAGTACTTC. It codes for CASSNMGRGGGETQYF.

The chain combines TRBV7-6 with TRBJ1-4; D not resolved. The CDR3 contains 16 residues. Trimming cost V 2 bases and J 5 bases, with 15 bases left between them. CDR1 and CDR2 from the germline V gene are SGHVS and FNYEAQ. The CDR3: CASSLRSTPANEKLFF. The CDR3 nucleotides are TGTGCCAGCAGCTTAAGGTCGACACCCGCCAATGAAAAACTGTTTTTT.

V gene TRBV27 combines with J gene TRBJ1-1; D might be TRBD1 (5 bases). The CDR3 consists of 13 residues. The germline V gene has CDR1 MNHEY and CDR2 SMNVEV (reference sequence). V was trimmed by 4 bases and J by 1 base, leaving 7 bases between them. This CDR3 reads CASSYQGNTEAFF. The CDR3 coding sequence is TGTGCCAGCAGTTATCAGGGGAACACTGAAGCTTTCTTT.

J is TRBJ1-6 and V is TRBV5-5, with a tentative D call TRBD1 (5 bases). Trimming took 5 bases from V and 5 from J, leaving 11 bases between them. This CDR3 has 14 residues. The germline V gene encodes CDR1 SGHKS and CDR2 YYEKEE (reference sequence). CDR3 in amino acids: CASSRDVDNSPLHF. CDR3 coding DNA: TGTGCCAGCAGTAGGGACGTGGATAATTCACCCCTCCACTTT.

This clone was observed a few times. This chain uses TRBV7-2 with TRBJ2-7; D is uncertain. This CDR3 spans 14 amino acids. Trimming left V 5 bases short and J 2 bases short, with 13 bases between. Germline values: CDR1 SGHTA, CDR2 FQGNSA. The CDR3 spells CASSPPPAAYEQYF. CDR3 nucleotides: TGTGCCAGCAGCCCGCCCCCGGCAGCCTACGAGCAGTACTTC.

The gene calls are TRBV3-1 (or the pseudogene TRBV3-2) and TRBJ2-1; 11 bases agree with TRBD2. The CDR3 extends over 15 amino acids. Germline lookup yields CDR1 LGHDT and CDR2 YNNKEL (reference sequence). The junction had 3 bases not matched to a gene; V was cut back by 4 bases and J by 4 bases. CDR3 sequence (DNA): TGTGCCAGCAGCCTCGGACTAGCGGGTTACAATGAGCAGTTCTTC. Protein: CASSLGLAGYNEQFF.

The chain carries TRBV5-6 and TRBJ1-2; D not certain. Germline CDR1 and CDR2: SGHDT and YYEEEE. The CDR3 is 13 amino acids. Trimming stripped 4 bases from V and 5 bases from J, with 12 bases between. The CDR3 region is CASSTGRRYGYTF. Written as DNA, the CDR3 is TGTGCCAGCAGCACCGGTAGGAGATATGGCTACACCTTC.

CDR3 sequence reads: CASSEEWLGGGNYGYTF. CDR3 DNA: TGTGCCAGCAGTGAAGAGTGGTTGGGAGGAGGTAACTATGGCTACACCTTC. The chain couples TRBV6-1 to TRBJ1-2; D gene ambiguous. Germline CDR1 is MNHNS and CDR2 is SASEGT. The CDR3 is made up of 17 amino acids. V was trimmed by 1 base and J by 1 base, leaving 16 bases between them.

J is TRBJ2-1 and V is TRBV4-1; no reliable D call. Germline V gene lookup returns CDR1 MGHRA and CDR2 YSYEKL. The CDR3 sequence is 12 residues long. The V end lost 1 base, the J end lost 10 bases, and 8 bases lay between the germline ends. DNA of the CDR3: TGCGCCAGCAGCCAAGTTCGGACCGAGCAGTTCTTC. As protein: CASSQVRTEQFF.

V gene TRBV20-1 combines with J gene TRBJ2-1; the D call may be TRBD1 or TRBD2 (5 bases each). Trimming shortened V by 3 bases and J by 9 bases, and 18 bases separated the two germline ends. Germline CDR1 and CDR2: DFQATT and SNEGSKA (reference sequence). The CDR3 length is 14 residues. CDR3 sequence: CSASPGWGEGEQFF. CDR3 in DNA: TGCAGTGCTAGTCCAGGGTGGGGCGAGGGTGAGCAGTTCTTC.

The V and J genes are TRBV5-1 and TRBJ2-7, with 15 bases matching TRBD2. This CDR3 is 20 amino acids long. V trimming: 4 bases; J trimming: 3 bases; junction bases outside the gene matches: 17. Germline lookup yields CDR1 SGHRS and CDR2 YFSETQ. This CDR3 is CASSLGEAYPGLAGGYEQYF. DNA for the CDR3: TGCGCCAGCAGCCTGGGAGAAGCCTATCCGGGACTAGCGGGAGGCTACGAGCAGTACTTC.

J is TRBJ1-2 and V is TRBV19; 7 positions agree with TRBD1. V dropped 7 bases and J dropped 2; count of bases not matched to a gene: 10. Germline CDR1 reads LNHDA; CDR2 reads SQIVND (reference sequence). This CDR3 has 15 residues. The CDR3 coding sequence is TGTGCCAGTATTTATTCAACAGGGGCAAACTATGGCTACACCTTC. It translates to CASIYSTGANYGYTF.

A few counts support this clone. The same CDR3 can be traced to other DNA sequences in this sample. V and J are TRBV5-1 and TRBJ2-2, with TRBD1 as a possible D gene (5 bases). The V end lost 3 bases, the J end lost 0 bases, and 9 bases lay between the germline ends. The V gene's germline CDR1 is SGHRS and CDR2 YFSETQ. This CDR3 region has 15 residues. The CDR3 reads CASSWGGSNTGELFF. The DNA of the CDR3 is TGCGCCAGCAGCTGGGGCGGATCGAACACCGGGGAGCTGTTTTTT.

This chain joins TRBV2 and TRBJ2-7; D remains ambiguous. This CDR3 is 13 amino acids long. V shed 7 bases and J shed 2 bases, with 12 bases lying between them. Germline-derived CDR1 and CDR2 are SNHLY and FYNNEI. CDR3 DNA: TGTGCCAGCAAGGGTCAGCAAGCCTACGAGCAGTACTTC. Residues: CASKGQQAYEQYF.

The rearrangement uses TRBV3-1 (or the pseudogene TRBV3-2) and TRBJ2-1; D gene unclear. V was pared by 3 bases and J by 0 bases, with 9 bases between. Germline CDR1 reads LGHDT; CDR2 reads YNNKEL (reference sequence). This CDR3 is 15 amino acids long. Here the CDR3 DNA reads TGTGCCAGCAGCCAGGCCGGCAACTCCTACAATGAGCAGTTCTTC. Translated, it gives CASSQAGNSYNEQFF.

In DNA form, the CDR3 reads TGTGCCAGCAGCCAAGGCGCAGGGGGGAATCAGCCCCAGCATTTT. Its translation is CASSQGAGGNQPQHF. The chain has TRBV3-1 (or the pseudogene TRBV3-2) and TRBJ1-5; TRBD1 matches at 7 bases. The V gene end was trimmed by 1 base and the J gene end by 4 bases; junction bases not matched to a gene: 4. The CDR3 covers 15 residues. The germline V gene encodes CDR1 LGHDT and CDR2 YNNKEL (reference sequence).

This clone was recorded a few times. The CDR3 loop is CASSRGAGLYPYEQYF. CDR3 bases: TGTGCCAGCAGCCGGGGGGCGGGACTATACCCCTACGAGCAGTACTTC. This chain uses TRBV27 with TRBJ2-7, with TRBD2 as a possible D gene (7 bases). CDR1 and CDR2 from the germline V gene are MNHEY and SMNVEV (reference sequence). There are 16 residues in the CDR3. Trimming pared 6 bases from V and 2 bases from J, leaving 20 bases between.

This CDR3 is CASSPNGPDRGNTEAFF. The DNA for the CDR3 is TGTGCCAGCTCACCGAACGGCCCGGACAGGGGGAACACTGAAGCTTTCTTT. This chain joins TRBV18 and TRBJ1-1; 9 bases are shared with TRBD1. The length of the CDR3 is 17 residues. V was pared by 3 bases and J by 1 base, with 9 bases of the junction left unmatched. Germline CDR1 KGHSH, CDR2 LQKENI.

V usage is TRBV19 and J usage is TRBJ1-4; D is perhaps TRBD1 (5 bases). Germline values: CDR1 LNHDA, CDR2 SQIVND (reference sequence). The CDR3 runs to 18 residues. V lost 6 bases and J 5 bases, leaving 25 bases between the germline ends. CDR3 loop: CASSSMGGTVPLNEKLFF. DNA of the CDR3: TGTGCCAGTAGCTCAATGGGGGGAACCGTCCCCTTGAATGAAAAACTGTTTTTT.

This clone appeared once. The rearrangement uses TRBV4-2 and TRBJ2-1, with TRBD2 matching 8 bases. This CDR3 comprises 18 residues. V lost 4 bases to trimming and J lost 2 bases; unmatched junction nucleotides: 13. In germline, CDR1 is LGHNA, CDR2 YNFKEQ. CDR3 DNA: TGTGCCAGCAGCCGAGGAGGTATCGGGGGGGACACCTACAATGAGCAGTTCTTC. This translates into CASSRGGIGGDTYNEQFF.

The rearrangement joins TRBV2 to TRBJ2-3; 9 bases agree with TRBD2. The CDR3 consists of 15 residues. Germline trimming cut 6 bases from V and 0 bases from J; bases unmatched to any gene: 4. The germline V gene has CDR1 SNHLY and CDR2 FYNNEI. CDR3 residues: CASRRLAESTDTQYF. The CDR3 DNA follows: TGTGCCAGCAGACGACTAGCGGAGAGCACAGATACGCAGTATTTT. Complete variable domain (other parts from reference TRBV2 and TRBJ2-3): EPEVTQTPSHQVTQMGQEVILRCVPISNHLYFYWYRQILGQKVEFLVSFYNNEISEKSEIFDDQFSVERPDGSNFTLKIRSTKLEDSAMYFCASRRLAESTDTQYFGPGTRLTVL.

The V call is TRBV5-4, the J call TRBJ2-6; 8 bases map to TRBD2. The length of the CDR3 is 18 residues. CDR1 is SGHNT and CDR2 is YYREEE in the germline V gene (reference sequence). The junction had 6 bases not matched to a gene; V was cut back by 1 base and J by 0 bases. CDR3 in amino acids: CASSLRGGSSSGANVLTF. CDR3 sequence (DNA): TGTGCCAGCAGCTTGCGGGGGGGGTCCAGCTCTGGGGCCAACGTCCTGACTTTC.

J is TRBJ2-5 and V is TRBV18, with no clear D. CDR1 KGHSH and CDR2 LQKENI come from the germline V gene. This CDR3 contains 14 residues. Trimming removed 2 bases at V and 5 bases at J, with 12 bases between. The CDR3 nucleotides are TGTGCCAGCTCACCAGGCCTAGACGGGGAGACCCAGTACTTC. Residues: CASSPGLDGETQYF.

The chain joins TRBV18 to TRBJ1-3; D remains ambiguous. This CDR3 contains 15 residues. The germline CDR1 and CDR2 sequences are KGHSH and LQKENI. V was cut by 2 bases and J by 1 base, with 9 bases left in between. The CDR3 region is CASSPSPQSGNTIYF. CDR3 DNA: TGTGCCAGCTCACCATCCCCGCAGTCTGGAAACACCATATATTTT.